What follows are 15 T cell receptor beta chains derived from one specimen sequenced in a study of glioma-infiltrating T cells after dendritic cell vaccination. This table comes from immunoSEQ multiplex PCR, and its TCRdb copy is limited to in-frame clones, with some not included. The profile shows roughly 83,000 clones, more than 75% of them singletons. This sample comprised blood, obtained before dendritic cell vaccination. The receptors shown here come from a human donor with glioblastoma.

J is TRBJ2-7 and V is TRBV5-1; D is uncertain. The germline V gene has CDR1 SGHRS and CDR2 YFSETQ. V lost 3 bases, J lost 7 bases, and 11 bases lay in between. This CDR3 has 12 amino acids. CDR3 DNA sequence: TGCGCCAGCAGCTCCCGACTGGAGGAGCAGTACTTC. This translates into CASSSRLEEQYF. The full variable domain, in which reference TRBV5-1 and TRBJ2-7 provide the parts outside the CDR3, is KAGVTQTPRYLIKTRGQQVTLSCSPISGHRSVSWYQQTPGQGLQFLFEYFSETQRNKGNFPGRFSGRQFSNSRSEMNVSTLELGDSALYLCASSSRLEEQYFGPGTRLTVT.

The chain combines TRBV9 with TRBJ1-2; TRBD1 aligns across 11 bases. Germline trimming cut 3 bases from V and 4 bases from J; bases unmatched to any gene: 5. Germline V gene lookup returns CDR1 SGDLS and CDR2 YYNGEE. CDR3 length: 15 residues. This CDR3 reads CASSAIGQGAYGYTF. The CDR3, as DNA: TGTGCCAGCAGCGCAATCGGACAGGGGGCCTATGGCTACACCTTC.

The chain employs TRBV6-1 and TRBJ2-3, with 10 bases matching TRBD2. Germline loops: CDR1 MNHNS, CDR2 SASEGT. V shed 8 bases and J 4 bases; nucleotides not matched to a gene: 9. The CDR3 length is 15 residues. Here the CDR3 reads CASSRAGGPADTQYF. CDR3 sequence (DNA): TGTGCCAGCTCTAGAGCGGGAGGGCCCGCAGATACGCAGTATTTT.

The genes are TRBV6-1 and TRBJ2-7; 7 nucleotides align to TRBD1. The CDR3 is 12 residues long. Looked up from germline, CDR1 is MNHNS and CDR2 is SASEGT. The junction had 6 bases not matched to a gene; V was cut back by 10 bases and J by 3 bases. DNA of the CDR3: TGTGCCACCGAGGGACAGAGCTACGAGCAGTACTTC. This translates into CATEGQSYEQYF.

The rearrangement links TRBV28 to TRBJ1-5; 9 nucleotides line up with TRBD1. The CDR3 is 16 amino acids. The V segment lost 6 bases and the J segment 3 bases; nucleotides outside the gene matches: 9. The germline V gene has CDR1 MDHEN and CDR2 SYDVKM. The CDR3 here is CASRPPGQGTNQPQHF. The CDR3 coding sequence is TGTGCCAGCAGACCTCCGGGACAGGGCACCAATCAGCCCCAGCATTTT.

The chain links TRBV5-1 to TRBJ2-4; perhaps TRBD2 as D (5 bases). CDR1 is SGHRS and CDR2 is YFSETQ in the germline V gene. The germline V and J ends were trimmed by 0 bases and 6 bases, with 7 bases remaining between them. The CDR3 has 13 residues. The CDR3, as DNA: TGCGCCAGCAGCTTGGAGGCGGGAAACATTCAGTACTTC. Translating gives CASSLEAGNIQYF.

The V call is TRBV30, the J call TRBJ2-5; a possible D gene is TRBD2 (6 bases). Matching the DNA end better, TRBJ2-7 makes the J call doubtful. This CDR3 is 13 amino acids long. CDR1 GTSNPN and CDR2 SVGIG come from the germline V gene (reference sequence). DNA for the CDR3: TGTGCCTGGAGTAGTGCGGGAAACTACGAGCAGTACTTC. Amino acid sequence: CAWSSAGNYEQYF.

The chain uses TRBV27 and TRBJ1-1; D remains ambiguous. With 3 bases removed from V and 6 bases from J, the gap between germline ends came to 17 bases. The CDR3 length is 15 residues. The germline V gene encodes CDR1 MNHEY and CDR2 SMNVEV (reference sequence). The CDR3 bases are TGTGCCAGCAGTTTGATAGTTAGCCCCAATTCTGAAGCTTTCTTT. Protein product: CASSLIVSPNSEAFF.

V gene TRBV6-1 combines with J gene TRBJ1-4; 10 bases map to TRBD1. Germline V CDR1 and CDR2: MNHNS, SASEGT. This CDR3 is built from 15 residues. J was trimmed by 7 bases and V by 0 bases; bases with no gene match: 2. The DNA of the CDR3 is TGTGCCAGCAGTGAAGCGACAGGGGGCGTTGAAAAACTGTTTTTT. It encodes CASSEATGGVEKLFF.

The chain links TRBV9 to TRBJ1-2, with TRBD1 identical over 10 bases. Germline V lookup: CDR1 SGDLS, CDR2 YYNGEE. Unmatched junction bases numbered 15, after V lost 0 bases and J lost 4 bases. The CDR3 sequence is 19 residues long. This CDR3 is CASSVATGTDRGRSYGYTF. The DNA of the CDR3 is TGTGCCAGCAGCGTAGCTACGGGGACCGACAGGGGGCGGAGCTATGGCTACACCTTC.

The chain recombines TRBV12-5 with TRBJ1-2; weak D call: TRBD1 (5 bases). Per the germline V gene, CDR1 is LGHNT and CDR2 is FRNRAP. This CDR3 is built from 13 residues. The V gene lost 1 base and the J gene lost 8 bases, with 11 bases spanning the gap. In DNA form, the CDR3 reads TGTGCTAGTGGTTTGGGGCAGGGAGGCGGCTACACCTTC. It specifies CASGLGQGGGYTF.

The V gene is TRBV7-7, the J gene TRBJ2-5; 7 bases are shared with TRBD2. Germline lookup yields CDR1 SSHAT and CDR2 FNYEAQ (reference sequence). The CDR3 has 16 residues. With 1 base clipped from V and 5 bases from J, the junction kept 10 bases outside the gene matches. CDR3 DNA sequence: TGTGCCAGCAGCTTAGGGAGTGGGGCCGGGGGGGAGACCCAGTACTTC. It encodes CASSLGSGAGGETQYF.

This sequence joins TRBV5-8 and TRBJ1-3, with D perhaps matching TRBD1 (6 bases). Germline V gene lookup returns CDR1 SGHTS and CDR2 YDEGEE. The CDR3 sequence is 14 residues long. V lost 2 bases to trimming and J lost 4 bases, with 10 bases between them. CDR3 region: CASSFGGLGNTIYF. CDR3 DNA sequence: TGTGCCAGCAGCTTCGGGGGGCTAGGAAACACCATATATTTT. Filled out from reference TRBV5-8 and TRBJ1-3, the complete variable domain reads EAGVTQSPTHLIKTRGQQATLRCSPISGHTSVYWYQQALGLGLQFLLWYDEGEERNRGNFPPRFSGRQFPNYSSELNVNALELEDSALYLCASSFGGLGNTIYFGEGSWLTVV.

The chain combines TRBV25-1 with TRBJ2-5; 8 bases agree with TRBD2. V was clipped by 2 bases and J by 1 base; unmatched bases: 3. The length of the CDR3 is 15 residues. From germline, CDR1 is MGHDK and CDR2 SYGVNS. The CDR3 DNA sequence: TGTGCCAGCAGTGAACCAACTAGCGGCCAAGAGACCCAGTACTTC. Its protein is CASSEPTSGQETQYF.

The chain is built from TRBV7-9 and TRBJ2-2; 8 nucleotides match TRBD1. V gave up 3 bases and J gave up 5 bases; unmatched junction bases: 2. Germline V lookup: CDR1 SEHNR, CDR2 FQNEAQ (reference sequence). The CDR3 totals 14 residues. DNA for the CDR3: TGTGCCAGCAGCTTGAGACAGGGGACCGGGGAGCTGTTTTTT. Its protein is CASSLRQGTGELFF.